A single sample gave rise to the 16 T cell receptor beta chains below, sequenced in a study of human T cells and chemical hapten exposure. Time point here: pre-sensitization, week 0. The sample's treatment: therapeutic diphenylcyclopropenone sensitization with weekly scalp DPC. From the RACE reads, TCRdb called clonotypes with MiXCR, one entry per CDR3 protein. This sample has about 59,000 distinct CDR3 sequences, with around 11% found just once. The specimen was whole blood, collected in connection with sensitization to the hapten diphenylcyclopropenone (DPC). These receptors were taken from a woman aged 35 to 49 with alopecia areata. Some clones in this sample may be carry-over from other donors' samples.

This clonotype showed up many times. This rearrangement joins TRBV14 to TRBJ2-1; possibly TRBD1 or TRBD2 for D (5 bases each). Germline V gene lookup returns CDR1 SGHDN and CDR2 FVKESK. The CDR3 contains 17 residues. The V and J ends lost 3 bases and 2 bases respectively, with 17 bases between them. The CDR3 DNA reads TGTGCCAGCAGCCATGACATCCGGGACCGGGCCTACAATGAGCAGTTCTTC. It encodes CASSHDIRDRAYNEQFF.

This clonotype has only a few counts. The chain recombines TRBV4-3 with TRBJ2-7, with 10 bases matching TRBD1. The length of the CDR3 is 14 residues. Germline V gene sequence: CDR1 LGHNA, CDR2 YSLEER. Trimming at V came to 3 bases and at J to 3 bases, leaving 2 bases not matched to a gene. DNA for the CDR3: TGCGCCAGCAGCCATCGGGACAGGGGCTACGAGCAGTACTTC. Translating gives CASSHRDRGYEQYF.

At least ten counts were recorded for this clonotype. The gene calls are TRBV7-2 and TRBJ1-5; D uncertain. Germline V gives CDR1 SGHTA, CDR2 FQGNSA. The V end was cut by 6 bases, the J end by 2 bases, with 11 bases between. The CDR3 is 14 residues long. In nucleotides, the CDR3 is TGTGCCAGCAGTCCGGACCGTGGCAATCAGCCCCAGCATTTT. It specifies CASSPDRGNQPQHF.

V is TRBV2 and J is TRBJ2-2; 7 bases agree with TRBD1. This CDR3 comprises 15 residues. Germline CDR1 SNHLY, CDR2 FYNNEI. Trimming took 3 bases from V and 6 from J; bases not matched to a gene: 7. CDR3 residues: CASSETGSSAGELFF. The CDR3 region has the DNA TGTGCCAGCAGTGAGACAGGGAGCTCGGCCGGGGAGCTGTTTTTT.

This chain links TRBV29-1 with TRBJ2-5, with 7 bases matching TRBD2. There are 14 residues in the CDR3. Germline loops: CDR1 SQVTM, CDR2 ANQGSEA. V was clipped by 4 bases and J by 4 bases; unmatched bases: 9. CDR3 in amino acids: CSVAHFIAGETQYF. CDR3 sequence (DNA): TGCAGCGTTGCCCATTTTATAGCGGGAGAGACCCAGTACTTC.

This clonotype is labeled as medium-sized. The V and J genes are TRBV7-8 and TRBJ1-2; tentatively, D is TRBD1 (5 bases). This CDR3 contains 15 residues. With 2 bases removed from V and 2 bases from J, the gap between germline ends came to 12 bases. Germline CDR1 SGHVS, CDR2 FQNEAQ. The CDR3 DNA is TGTGCCAGCAGCTTATTTCCGGGGCCCAACTATGGCTACACCTTC. Translating gives CASSLFPGPNYGYTF.

This clonotype was seen repeatedly, ten times or more. This chain links TRBV5-4 with TRBJ2-1; unclear D gene. Germline V lookup: CDR1 SGHNT, CDR2 YYREEE (reference sequence). V was shortened by 0 bases and J by 8 bases, with 6 bases between the two germline ends. The length of the CDR3 is 12 residues. DNA for the CDR3: TGTGCCAGCAGCTTGGTCGGGTATGAGCAGTTCTTC. It specifies CASSLVGYEQFF.

Comment on this clonotype: Just one base apart from a much larger clone, this may be a read error. The rearrangement uses TRBV5-5 and TRBJ2-1; TRBD2 agrees at 14 bases. CDR1 and CDR2 from the germline V gene are SGHKS and YYEKEE (reference sequence). Losses at the gene ends were 4 bases for V and 6 bases for J; bases not matched to a gene: 18. The CDR3 covers 20 residues. CDR3 bases: TGTGCCAGCAGCATCCACCAGGGCGGGACTAGCGGGAGCCTCCCCAATGAGCAGTTCTTC. Its translation: CASSIHQGGTSGSLPNEQFF.

This clonotype was observed at least ten times. J is TRBJ2-1 and V is TRBV20-1, with a weak D call TRBD2 (6 bases). Per the germline V gene, CDR1 is DFQATT and CDR2 is SNEGSKA (reference sequence). This CDR3 has 14 residues. V lost 7 bases to trimming and J lost 4 bases, with 17 bases between them. CDR3 loop: CSDSGLGVYNEQFF. The CDR3 DNA follows: TGCAGTGATAGCGGACTCGGGGTTTACAATGAGCAGTTCTTC.

This clonotype was recorded at least ten times. The CDR3 region is CASSLTGTSSLNEQFF. CDR3 nucleotides: TGTGCCAGCAGCTTAACTGGGACTAGCTCACTTAATGAGCAGTTCTTC. The rearrangement uses TRBV7-9 and TRBJ2-1; 9 nucleotides agree with TRBD2. The CDR3 is 16 residues long. Germline V lookup: CDR1 SEHNR, CDR2 FQNEAQ (reference sequence). Trimming at V came to 2 bases and at J to 7 bases, leaving 9 bases not matched to a gene.

V usage is TRBV12-5 and J usage is TRBJ2-6; tentatively, D is TRBD2 (5 bases). Trimming removed 4 bases from V and 2 bases from J, with 9 bases in between. From germline, CDR1 is LGHNT and CDR2 FRNRAP. The CDR3 is 15 residues long. CDR3 amino acids: CASGSAGTGANVLTF. Here the CDR3 DNA reads TGTGCTAGTGGTTCCGCCGGGACTGGGGCCAACGTCCTGACTTTC.

This clonotype was picked up a small number of times. The chain carries TRBV2 and TRBJ1-4; possibly TRBD1 for D (5 bases). The CDR3 sequence is 17 residues long. Germline V gene data show CDR1 as SNHLY and CDR2 as FYNNEI. V lost 7 bases and J lost 5, with 23 bases in between. The CDR3 bases are TGTGCCAGCAATCAGGGTTTAAGGGGCCTCGGGAATGAAAAACTGTTTTTT. Protein: CASNQGLRGLGNEKLFF.

This clonotype was seen many times. The CDR3 spells CSVSDSNSGNIQYF. The CDR3 DNA reads TGCAGTGTCAGCGACTCTAATTCGGGAAACATTCAGTACTTC. This chain joins TRBV20-1 and TRBJ2-4; no clear D gene. The germline V gene has CDR1 DFQATT and CDR2 SNEGSKA (reference sequence). V was clipped by 7 bases and J by 6 bases, with 19 bases between them. The CDR3 runs 14 residues.

This clonotype was seen at least ten times. This rearrangement joins TRBV7-2 to TRBJ2-1, with no clear D. The CDR3 loop spans 14 amino acids. V was shortened by 1 base and J by 8 bases, with 12 bases between the two germline ends. Germline CDR1 SGHTA, CDR2 FQGNSA. The CDR3 coding sequence is TGTGCCAGCAGCTTAGAGGCCCCAAGCGATGAGCAGTTCTTC. This encodes CASSLEAPSDEQFF.

This clonotype was seen a few times. The rearrangement uses TRBV7-9 and TRBJ2-5, with D possibly being TRBD2 (5 bases). This CDR3 has 17 residues. Germline values: CDR1 SEHNR, CDR2 FQNEAQ (reference sequence). V lost 1 base and J 1 base, leaving 16 bases between the germline ends. As DNA, the CDR3 is TGTGCCAGCAGCTTAGGTGCGAGGGCTCGAGCCCAAGAGACCCAGTACTTC. It specifies CASSLGARARAQETQYF.

The chain couples TRBV15 to TRBJ2-7, with 11 bases matching TRBD1. Germline CDR1 is LNHNV and CDR2 is YYDKDF (reference sequence). With 5 bases clipped from V and 2 bases from J, the junction kept 5 bases outside the gene matches. CDR3 length: 15 amino acids. The CDR3, as DNA: TGTGCCACCAGCGGGCCGGGACAGGGGGCCTACGAGCAGTACTTC. Amino acid sequence: CATSGPGQGAYEQYF.